This note documents a single TCR beta chain sequence. The data are from a study of T cell changes during pregnancy in multiple sclerosis. Produced via immunoSEQ multiplex PCR; TCRdb's table is partial and in-frame only. The table lists 25,000 to 30,000 clones, 89% of them singletons. The germline V gene has CDR1 SGHTA and CDR2 FQGTGA. V was trimmed by 5 bases and J by 2 bases, leaving 11 bases between them. CDR3 length: 14 amino acids. This clonotype was obtained from a female donor in good health, enrolled as a control in a pregnancy study. The V and J genes are TRBV7-3 and TRBJ2-3; the D gene is possibly TRBD2 (6 bases). Here the sequenced sample was CD4+ T cells from peripheral blood mononuclear cells, taken in the first trimester of pregnancy. As DNA, the CDR3 is TGTGCCAGCAGCCGCGGCGGGGTCACAGATACGCAGTATTTT. Amino acids: CASSRGGVTDTQYF.